This T cell receptor (beta chain) was identified during a study of vaccination and CD4 T cells after COVID-19. Background on the study: Spike peptides, overlapping and drawn from SARS-CoV-2, HCoV-NL63, HCoV-OC43 and HCoV-229E, were used to stimulate cells.

Remarks on this clonotype: Its antigen is as yet unknown.

Treatment here: roughly 11-day PBMC culture with coronavirus spike peptide pools or control peptides (ViraFEST assay). CD4+ T lymphocytes from the unexposed donor were collected before the COVID-19 pandemic (2011-2018). After expanding antigen-specific T cells with peptide pools, ViraFEST sequenced their TCRs. Trimming stripped 5 bases from V and 5 bases from J, with 13 bases between. The CDR3 consists of 14 residues. CDR1 and CDR2 (germline): SGHTA, FQGNSA. Oncomine TCR Beta short-read sequencing was applied to DNA from cultured CD4+ T cells. It was cultured CD4+ T cells from which genomic DNA was extracted. TCRdb redid the calling of the PCR reads with MiXCR, one entry per CDR3 protein. The table shows over 9,500 distinct CDR3 sequences, with about 40% occurring only once.

The source material was CD4+ T cells from blood, cultured in vitro. The rearrangement links TRBV7-2 to TRBJ2-1, with a weak D call TRBD2 (6 bases). This sequence originates from a human donor in good health. CDR3 amino acids: CASSNRDWNNEQFF. In nucleotides, the CDR3 is TGTGCCAGCAGCAACCGGGACTGGAACAATGAGCAGTTCTTC.